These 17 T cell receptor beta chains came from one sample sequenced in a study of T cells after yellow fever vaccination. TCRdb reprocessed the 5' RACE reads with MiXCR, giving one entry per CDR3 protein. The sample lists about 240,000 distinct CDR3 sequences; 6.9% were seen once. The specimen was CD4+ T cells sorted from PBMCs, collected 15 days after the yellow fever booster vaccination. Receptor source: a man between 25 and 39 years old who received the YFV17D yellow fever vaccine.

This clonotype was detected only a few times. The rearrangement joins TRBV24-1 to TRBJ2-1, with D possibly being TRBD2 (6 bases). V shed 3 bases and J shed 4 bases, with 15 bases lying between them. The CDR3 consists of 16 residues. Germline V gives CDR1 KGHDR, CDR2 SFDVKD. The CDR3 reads CATSDRTSRAYNEQFF. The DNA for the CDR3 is TGTGCCACCAGTGATCGCACTAGCCGGGCATACAATGAGCAGTTCTTC.

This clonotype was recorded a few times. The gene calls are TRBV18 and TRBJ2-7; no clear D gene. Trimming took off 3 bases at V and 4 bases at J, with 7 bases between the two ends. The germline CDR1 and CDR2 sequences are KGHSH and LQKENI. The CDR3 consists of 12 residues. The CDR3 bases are TGTGCCAGCTCACCTGGGCAATACGAGCAGTACTTC. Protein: CASSPGQYEQYF.

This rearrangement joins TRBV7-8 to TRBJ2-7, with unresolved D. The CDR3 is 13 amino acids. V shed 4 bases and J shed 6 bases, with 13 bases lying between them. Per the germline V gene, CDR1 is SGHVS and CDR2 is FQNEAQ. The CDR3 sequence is CASSYITLSEQYF. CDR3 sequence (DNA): TGTGCCAGCAGCTATATCACCCTCAGCGAGCAGTACTTC.

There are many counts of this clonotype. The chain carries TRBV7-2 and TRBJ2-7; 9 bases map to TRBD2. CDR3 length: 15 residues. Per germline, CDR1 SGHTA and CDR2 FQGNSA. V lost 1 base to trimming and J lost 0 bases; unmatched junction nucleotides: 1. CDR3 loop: CASSLEGLASYEQYF. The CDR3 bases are TGTGCCAGCAGCTTAGAGGGACTAGCCTCCTACGAGCAGTACTTC.

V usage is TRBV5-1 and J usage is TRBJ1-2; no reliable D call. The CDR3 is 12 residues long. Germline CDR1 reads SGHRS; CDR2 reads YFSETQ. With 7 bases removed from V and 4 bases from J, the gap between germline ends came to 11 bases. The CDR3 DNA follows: TGCGCCAGCCGGAGTCCCCCCTATGGCTACACCTTC. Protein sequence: CASRSPPYGYTF.

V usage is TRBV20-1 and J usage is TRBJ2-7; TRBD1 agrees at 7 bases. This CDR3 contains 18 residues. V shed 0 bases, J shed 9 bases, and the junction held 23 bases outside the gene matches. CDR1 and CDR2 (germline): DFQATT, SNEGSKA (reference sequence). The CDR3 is CSARDPHIRQGPVYLQYF. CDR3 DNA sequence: TGCAGTGCTAGAGATCCCCACATTAGACAGGGCCCCGTTTACTTGCAGTACTTC.

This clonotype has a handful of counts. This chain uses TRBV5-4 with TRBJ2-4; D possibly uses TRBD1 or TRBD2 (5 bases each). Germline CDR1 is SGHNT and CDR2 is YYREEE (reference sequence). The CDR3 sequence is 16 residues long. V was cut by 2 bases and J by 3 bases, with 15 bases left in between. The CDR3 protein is CASSFGLGTDKNIQYF. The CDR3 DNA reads TGTGCCAGCAGCTTTGGATTAGGGACGGACAAAAACATTCAGTACTTC.

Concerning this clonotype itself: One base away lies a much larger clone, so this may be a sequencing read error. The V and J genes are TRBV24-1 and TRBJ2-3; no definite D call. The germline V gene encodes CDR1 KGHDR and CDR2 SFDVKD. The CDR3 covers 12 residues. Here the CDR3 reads CATSAEADKQYF. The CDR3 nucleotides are TGTGCCACCAGTGCCGAGGCAGATAAGCAGTATTTT.

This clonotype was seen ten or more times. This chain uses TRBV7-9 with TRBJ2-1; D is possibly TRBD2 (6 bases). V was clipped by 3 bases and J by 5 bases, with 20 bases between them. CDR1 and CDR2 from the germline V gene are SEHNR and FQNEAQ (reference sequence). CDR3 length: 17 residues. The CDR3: CASSLQWDFTAHNEQFF. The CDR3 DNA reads TGTGCCAGCAGCTTGCAATGGGACTTTACGGCTCACAATGAGCAGTTCTTC.

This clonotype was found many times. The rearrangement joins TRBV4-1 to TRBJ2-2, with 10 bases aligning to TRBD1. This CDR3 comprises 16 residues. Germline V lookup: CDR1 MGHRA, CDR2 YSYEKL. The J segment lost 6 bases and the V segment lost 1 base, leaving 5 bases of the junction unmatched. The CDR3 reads CASSQAGGQGSGELFF. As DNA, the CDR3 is TGCGCCAGCAGCCAAGCAGGGGGACAGGGGTCCGGGGAGCTGTTTTTT.

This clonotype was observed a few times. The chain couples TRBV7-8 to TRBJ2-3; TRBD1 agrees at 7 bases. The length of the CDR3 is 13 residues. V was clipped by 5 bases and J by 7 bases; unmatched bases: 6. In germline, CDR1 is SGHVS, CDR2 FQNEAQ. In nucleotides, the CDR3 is TGTGCCAGCAGCATCGGACAGGACAATACGCAGTATTTT. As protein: CASSIGQDNTQYF.

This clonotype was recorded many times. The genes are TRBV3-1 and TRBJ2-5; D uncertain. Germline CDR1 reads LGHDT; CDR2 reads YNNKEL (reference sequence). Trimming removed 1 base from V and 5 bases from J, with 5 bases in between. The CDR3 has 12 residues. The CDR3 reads CASSQVGETQYF. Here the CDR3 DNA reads TGTGCCAGCAGCCAAGTTGGGGAGACCCAGTACTTC.

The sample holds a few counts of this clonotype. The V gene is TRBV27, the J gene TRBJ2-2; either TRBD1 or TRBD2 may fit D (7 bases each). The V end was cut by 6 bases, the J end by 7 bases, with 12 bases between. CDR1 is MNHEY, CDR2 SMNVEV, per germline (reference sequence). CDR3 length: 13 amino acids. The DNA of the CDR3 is TGTGCCAGCAGCCAGGGGGGGATCGGGGAGCTGTTTTTT. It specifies CASSQGGIGELFF.

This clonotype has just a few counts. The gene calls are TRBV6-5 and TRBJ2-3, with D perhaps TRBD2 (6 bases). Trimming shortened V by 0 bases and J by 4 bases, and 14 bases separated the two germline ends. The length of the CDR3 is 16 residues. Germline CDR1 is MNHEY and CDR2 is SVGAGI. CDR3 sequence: CASSYSLAQNSDTQYF. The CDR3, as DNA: TGTGCCAGCAGTTACTCGCTAGCGCAGAACTCAGATACGCAGTATTTT.

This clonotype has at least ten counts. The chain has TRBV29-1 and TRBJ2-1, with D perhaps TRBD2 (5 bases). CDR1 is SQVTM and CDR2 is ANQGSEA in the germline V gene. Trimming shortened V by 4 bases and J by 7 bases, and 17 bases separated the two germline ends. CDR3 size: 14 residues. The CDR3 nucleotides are TGCAGCGTTGGAAGCCAACTAGTGAAAAATGAGCAGTTCTTC. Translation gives CSVGSQLVKNEQFF.

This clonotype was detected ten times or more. The CDR3 loop is CASSLAGVYEQYF. In DNA, the CDR3 is TGTGCCAGCAGCTTAGCGGGAGTCTACGAGCAGTACTTC. The rearrangement links TRBV7-2 to TRBJ2-7, with a weak D call TRBD2 (5 bases). V was shortened by 0 bases and J by 3 bases, with 6 bases between the two germline ends. Germline V gene sequence: CDR1 SGHTA, CDR2 FQGNSA. This CDR3 has 13 residues.

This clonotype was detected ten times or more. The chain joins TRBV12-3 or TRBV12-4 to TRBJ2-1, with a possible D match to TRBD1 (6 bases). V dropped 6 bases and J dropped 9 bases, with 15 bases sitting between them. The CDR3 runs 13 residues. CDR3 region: CASRSSGTIEQFF. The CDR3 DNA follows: TGTGCCAGCAGATCCAGTGGGACAATTGAGCAGTTCTTC.